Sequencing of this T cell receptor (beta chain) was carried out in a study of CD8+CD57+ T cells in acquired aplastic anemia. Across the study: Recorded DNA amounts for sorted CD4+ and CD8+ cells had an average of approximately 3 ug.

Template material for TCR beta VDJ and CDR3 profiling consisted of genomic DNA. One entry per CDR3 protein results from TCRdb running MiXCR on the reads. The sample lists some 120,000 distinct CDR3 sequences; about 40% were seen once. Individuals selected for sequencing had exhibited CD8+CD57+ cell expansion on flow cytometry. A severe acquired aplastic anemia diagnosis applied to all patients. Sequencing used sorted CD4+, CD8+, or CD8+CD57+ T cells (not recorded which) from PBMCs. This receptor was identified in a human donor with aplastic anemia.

The CDR3 protein is CASSRGVGKLFF. The DNA of the CDR3 is TGTGCCAGTAGTCGAGGGGTCGGAAAACTGTTTTTT. The V and J genes are TRBV19 and TRBJ1-4; D possibly corresponds to TRBD1 (5 bases). Germline CDR1 and CDR2: LNHDA and SQIVND (reference sequence). The CDR3 has 12 amino acids. V lost 5 bases and J 10 bases, leaving 11 bases between the germline ends.